This T cell receptor beta chain was sequenced during a study of siplizumab effects on memory and regulatory T cells (dated by TCRdb to between 2018 and 2021). Regarding the study in general: The study looked at the effect of siplizumab, an anti-CD2 antibody, on alloreactive T-cell subsets in allogeneic mixed lymphocyte reactions made from human PBMCs.

V lost 4 bases and J lost 6 bases; the stretch between them is 20 bases long. Including cysteine and phenylalanine, the CDR3 has 15 amino acids. Of the read, only the CDR3 DNA is kept; its 45 bases are in frame from base 1. CDR1 and CDR2 were assigned from the germline V gene as SGHRS and YFSETQ. Study-level results and caveats: For roughly 75-97% of proliferating CD4+ or CD8+ clones, no naive or memory phenotype could be assigned. Unstimulated naive T cells appeared more diverse than memory T cells, and naive cells seemed to contribute substantially to the alloresponse. Because sequences at frequencies below about 10^-5 were poorly captured, only a minor fraction of alloreactive clones could be mapped back to unstimulated subsets. Whether proliferating Tregs from siplizumab cultures actually had suppressive function was not functionally confirmed. Siplizumab significantly reduced the cumulative frequency of alloreactive sequences traceable to unstimulated CD4+ memory T cells. In reactions with siplizumab, an average of 68.8% of mappable alloreactive CD4+ clones were Treg-derived, compared with approximately 29% in control reactions.

Points on this clone: The antigen it recognizes is unknown. No base qualities exist here, and no much larger clone lies one base off it.

The library was prepared using the immunoSEQ multiplex PCR assay. Approximately 100,000 TCR templates per sample were assayed on the deep sequencing platform. Genomic DNA extracted from sorted T cells was used for TCRbeta CDR3 sequencing. The study's processing was this. The R programming language was used for clonal analysis of the TCRbeta CDR3 data. Unstimulated samples were compared with post-reaction CFSE-low samples to define alloreactive CD4+ and CD8+ clones. Regulatory or non-regulatory origin was assigned to alloreactive CD4+ clones by matching of sequences to sorted unstimulated Treg and non-Treg repertoires. Drawn from immuneACCESS, this table holds only the in-frame rearrangements with V and J called that TCRdb kept. Clones are partly lost; checked studies trace under half to an unresolved V gene and leave the rest unexplained. V, J and clone size were drawn from that table, and D and trimming were deduced from the DNA. Recorded for this sample are more than 85,000 clones; 85% to 90% of them occurred a single time. The ten largest make up roughly 14% of the sample.

Sorted unstimulated T cells and proliferating T cells recovered from mixed lymphocyte reactions underwent TCRbeta CDR3 sequencing. Fresh whole blood from nine to eleven HLA-typed healthy donors was used to isolate PBMCs. Material: CD4+ T cells sorted from blood. The TCR originated in a human donor in good health. In this chain, TRBV5-1 is recombined with TRBJ2-7; perhaps TRBD1 is the D gene, with 5 bases matching. The CDR3 sequence is CASSPFARAPSEQYF. The DNA sequence reads TGCGCCAGCAGCCCTTTCGCCAGGGCCCCATCCGAGCAGTACTTC.